Given below is one T cell receptor (beta chain) in context. What antigen it recognizes has not been identified. Nothing much larger sits one base from this clone, and base qualities are not available. CDR3 length: 15 amino acids, cysteine to phenylalanine. Of all the DNA, just the CDR3 is kept, 45 bases in frame from base 1. V was cut back by 5 bases and J by 0 bases, leaving a gap of 12 bases between them. CDR1 and CDR2, looked up from the germline V gene, are KGHDR and SFDVKD. Participants in the prospective study were aged 18 to 89 years, lived in 24 United States geographic areas, and enrolled through a virtual design. In the prospective study, participants were assigned to cohorts based on the clinical history participants reported in a screening survey and a study questionnaire. Recovered participants in ImmuneRACE Cohort 3 were defined by two consecutive negative NP/OP PCR tests, clearance by a healthcare professional, or resolution of symptoms. In the prospective study, whole blood, serum and a nasopharyngeal or oropharyngeal swab were collected from each participant by mobile phlebotomists. Participants in the prospective study had the option to provide additional blood draws and questionnaires over an approximately 2-month period. Prospective study blood samples were shipped either frozen or at room temperature before DNA extraction.

TCRbeta CDR3 regions were amplified from genomic DNA using the immunoSEQ Assay, a bias-controlled multiplex PCR. On the authors' methods: Nucleated cell counts per sample were estimated from amplification of reference gene primers within the assay. Sequence reads were collapsed and filtered to measure the absolute abundance of every unique TCRbeta CDR3 rearrangement. For each sample, productive Simpson clonality was calculated as the square root of Simpson's diversity index over productive rearrangements. TCRdb carries this immuneACCESS record with in-frame sequences only. Its versions omit some clonotypes, under half of them owing to an unresolved V gene in the studies checked, with the rest unexplained. V and J calls and clone size are copied from that table; D and trimming were computed from the DNA. A total of around 140,000 clones appear in this sample, 70% to 90% of them only once. The ten most abundant clones make up approximately 4.3% of the sample.

The data stem from a study of blood T cell repertoires in COVID-19 (TCRdb year 2020). About the investigation overall: The collaborator samples originated in the United States, Italy and Spain and spanned the acute and convalescent phases of COVID-19. The material from the prospective study consisted of cDNA or gDNA derived from T cells, B-cell-depleted T cells, or PBMCs. The dataset comprised deeply sampled blood TCRbeta repertoires from subjects exposed to, actively infected with, or recovered from COVID-19. A de-identified subject ID, COVID-19 status, age in years and sex were almost always included in the sample metadata. Where available, HLA class I and class II types were taken from metadata supplied by the sample provider and were not determined by assay-based typing. The samples were drawn from two sources: the first 160 participants of the ongoing ImmuneRACE study, and over 1,000 subjects contributed by 6 global collaborators. The repertoires were released in a freely available public database intended as a resource for research on the immune response to SARS-CoV-2. The research as a whole found: How much clinical and demographic metadata was included differed by source and by participant, and the metadata was provided uncurated.

The TCR was taken from a man aged 45-60 years who had recovered from COVID-19. Rearrangement joined TRBV24-1 to TRBJ1-1; a tentative D match to TRBD1 spans 6 bases. Sequencing was performed on PBMCs or T cells enriched from blood (not recorded which). The bases are TGTGCCACCAGTGCCTCAGGGGCCATGAACACTGAAGCTTTCTTT. Protein translation: CATSASGAMNTEAFF.